These T cell receptor beta chains were read from a single sample in a study of shared clonotypes between healthy human individuals. The repertoire was sequenced with immunoSEQ multiplex PCR; TCRdb's copy has only in-frame clones and lacks some. The sample contains 1.5 million to 1.9 million clones, 98% of which appear only once. The sequenced sample consisted of naive CD4+ T cells sorted from blood. The receptors originated from a man under 40 in good health. Each CDR3 is given with its conserved first and last residue. Each record gives: CDR3 DNA, CDR3 protein, clone size, J gene, D gene, V gene. D genes are given only for firm matches. Size values are once, few and many counts, or a class for expanded clones, and some rows have none.

CDR3nt: TGCAGCGTTGGGGACAGGGGTTCTAAAAACATTCAGTACTTC
CDR3aa: CSVGDRGSKNIQYF
abundance: once
j_gene: TRBJ2-4
d_gene: TRBD1
v_gene: TRBV29-1

CDR3nt: TGTGCCACCAGCACCTCCTGGGGGGCGATCGACGAGCAGTACTTC
CDR3aa: CATSTSWGAIDEQYF
abundance: NA
j_gene: TRBJ2-7
d_gene: NA
v_gene: TRBV15

CDR3nt: TGTGCCAGCAGATCTCGGGACAGGGGACCTGAAGCTTTCTTT
CDR3aa: CASRSRDRGPEAFF
abundance: NA
j_gene: TRBJ1-1
d_gene: TRBD1
v_gene: TRBV5-4

CDR3nt: TGTGCCAGCAGTGCCCCGGGCTCCCCCAACTCCTACGAGCAGTACTTC
CDR3aa: CASSAPGSPNSYEQYF
abundance: NA
j_gene: TRBJ2-7
d_gene: NA
v_gene: TRBV28

CDR3nt: TGTGCCAGCAGCCAAGAGACCCACCCCCCCTACAATGAGCAGTTCTTC
CDR3aa: CASSQETHPPYNEQFF
abundance: NA
j_gene: TRBJ2-1
d_gene: NA
v_gene: TRBV14

CDR3nt: TGTGCCAGCAGCGCAGACTACGCCGCCTACGAGCAGTACTTC
CDR3aa: CASSADYAAYEQYF
abundance: NA
j_gene: TRBJ2-7
d_gene: NA
v_gene: TRBV5-4

CDR3nt: TGTGCCAGCAGTTTAAGAGACAGGGGCTACGAGCAGTACTTC
CDR3aa: CASSLRDRGYEQYF
abundance: NA
j_gene: TRBJ2-7
d_gene: TRBD1
v_gene: TRBV27

CDR3nt: TGTGCCAGCAGTTTCCGACAGGGAACAGTCCCCTACGAGCAGTACTTC
CDR3aa: CASSFRQGTVPYEQYF
abundance: NA
j_gene: TRBJ2-7
d_gene: TRBD1
v_gene: TRBV27

CDR3nt: TGCGCCAGCAGCCAAGTGCTGGCGAGCTCCTACAATGAGCAGTTCTTC
CDR3aa: CASSQVLASSYNEQFF
abundance: NA
j_gene: TRBJ2-1
d_gene: NA
v_gene: TRBV4-3

CDR3nt: TGTGCCAGTAGTGGGGGACTAGCGGGAGGCTACGAGCAGTACTTC
CDR3aa: CASSGGLAGGYEQYF
abundance: NA
j_gene: TRBJ2-7
d_gene: TRBD2
v_gene: TRBV19

CDR3nt: TGTGCCAGCAGCCGTTCGGAGGACACTGAAGCTTTCTTT
CDR3aa: CASSRSEDTEAFF
abundance: NA
j_gene: TRBJ1-1
d_gene: NA
v_gene: TRBV7-2

CDR3nt: TGTGCCAGCAGCTTGTATCGGACTAGCGGCACAGATACGCAGTATTTT
CDR3aa: CASSLYRTSGTDTQYF
abundance: NA
j_gene: TRBJ2-3
d_gene: TRBD2
v_gene: TRBV7-2

CDR3nt: TGTGCCAGCAGTTTGTGGACTAGCGGATACAATGAGCAGTTCTTC
CDR3aa: CASSLWTSGYNEQFF
abundance: once
j_gene: TRBJ2-1
d_gene: TRBD2
v_gene: TRBV27

CDR3nt: TGTGCCAGCAGTCCGGGACAGGTCTATGGCTACACCTTC
CDR3aa: CASSPGQVYGYTF
abundance: NA
j_gene: TRBJ1-2
d_gene: TRBD1
v_gene: TRBV6-5

CDR3nt: TGTGCCAGCAGACTTAGCGGGAGGCTGCTCGGTACGCAGTATTTT
CDR3aa: CASRLSGRLLGTQYF
abundance: once
j_gene: TRBJ2-3
d_gene: TRBD2
v_gene: TRBV6-5

CDR3nt: TGCGCCAGCAGCTTGGGGCAGGGGGCTAACACTGAAGCTTTCTTT
CDR3aa: CASSLGQGANTEAFF
abundance: NA
j_gene: TRBJ1-1
d_gene: TRBD1
v_gene: TRBV5-1

CDR3nt: TGTGCCAGCAGTTCAACCGGGACAGGGATGGAGACCCAGTACTTC
CDR3aa: CASSSTGTGMETQYF
abundance: NA
j_gene: TRBJ2-5
d_gene: TRBD1
v_gene: TRBV6-5

CDR3nt: TGTGCCACCGGGACAGGGGCCGAAAAACTGTTTTTT
CDR3aa: CATGTGAEKLFF
abundance: NA
j_gene: TRBJ1-4
d_gene: TRBD1
v_gene: TRBV19

CDR3nt: TGCAGTGCTAGAGAGGGCAGTACGCAGTATTTT
CDR3aa: CSAREGSTQYF
abundance: NA
j_gene: TRBJ2-3
d_gene: NA
v_gene: TRBV20-1

CDR3nt: TGTGCCAGCAGTTTGGCAGGATTAGGTGAAGCTTTCTTT
CDR3aa: CASSLAGLGEAFF
abundance: NA
j_gene: TRBJ1-1
d_gene: NA
v_gene: TRBV28

CDR3nt: TGTGCCAGCAGTTTGGGCGGGAGGTGGTTTGGTGAGCAGTTCTTC
CDR3aa: CASSLGGRWFGEQFF
abundance: NA
j_gene: TRBJ2-1
d_gene: TRBD2
v_gene: TRBV28

CDR3nt: TGTGCCAGTAGCTGGACATCCAGGACAGATACGCAGTATTTT
CDR3aa: CASSWTSRTDTQYF
abundance: NA
j_gene: TRBJ2-3
d_gene: NA
v_gene: TRBV7-2

CDR3nt: TGTGCCAGCAGTTTAGGCGGGACCCAGTACTTC
CDR3aa: CASSLGGTQYF
abundance: NA
j_gene: TRBJ2-5
d_gene: NA
v_gene: TRBV28

CDR3nt: TGTGCCAGCAGGCCCACGGGGTATGGCTACACCTTC
CDR3aa: CASRPTGYGYTF
abundance: NA
j_gene: TRBJ1-2
d_gene: NA
v_gene: TRBV6-1

CDR3nt: TGCAGCGCTGGGACAGGGGGCTTGAACACTGAAGCTTTCTTT
CDR3aa: CSAGTGGLNTEAFF
abundance: NA
j_gene: TRBJ1-1
d_gene: TRBD1
v_gene: TRBV29-1

CDR3nt: TGTGCCAGCAGCACACTAGTTTTACCCTACGAGCAGTACTTC
CDR3aa: CASSTLVLPYEQYF
abundance: NA
j_gene: TRBJ2-7
d_gene: NA
v_gene: TRBV27

CDR3nt: TGCAGCGCCAAAGAGGGACAGGGGGCCTACGAGCAGTACTTC
CDR3aa: CSAKEGQGAYEQYF
abundance: NA
j_gene: TRBJ2-7
d_gene: TRBD1
v_gene: TRBV29-1

CDR3nt: TGCGCCAGCAGCCAAGATCCCTTTGGGGAGCAGTTCTTC
CDR3aa: CASSQDPFGEQFF
abundance: NA
j_gene: TRBJ2-1
d_gene: NA
v_gene: TRBV4-1

CDR3nt: TGTGCCAGCTCACCCGCTGTGGGCCAAGAGACCCAGTACTTC
CDR3aa: CASSPAVGQETQYF
abundance: once
j_gene: TRBJ2-5
d_gene: NA
v_gene: TRBV18

CDR3nt: TGTGCCAGTAGTATAGTAGCGGGCCGCACAGATACGCAGTATTTT
CDR3aa: CASSIVAGRTDTQYF
abundance: NA
j_gene: TRBJ2-3
d_gene: TRBD2
v_gene: TRBV19

CDR3nt: TGTGCCAGCAGCTTGAGTAGGGGGCCGTACACCGGGGAGCTGTTTTTT
CDR3aa: CASSLSRGPYTGELFF
abundance: NA
j_gene: TRBJ2-2
d_gene: TRBD1
v_gene: TRBV11-2

CDR3nt: TGCGCCAGCAGCTATCCGGGACAAGAGACCCAGTACTTC
CDR3aa: CASSYPGQETQYF
abundance: NA
j_gene: TRBJ2-5
d_gene: NA
v_gene: TRBV5-1

CDR3nt: TGTGCCAGCAGTGCGGTGGGAAATCGGTACAATGAGCAGTTCTTC
CDR3aa: CASSAVGNRYNEQFF
abundance: NA
j_gene: TRBJ2-1
d_gene: NA
v_gene: TRBV2

CDR3nt: TGTGCCAGCAGCTTAGTTTATCGGCAGAAGAATGGCTACACCTTC
CDR3aa: CASSLVYRQKNGYTF
abundance: NA
j_gene: TRBJ1-2
d_gene: NA
v_gene: TRBV7-2

CDR3nt: TGTGCCAGCAGCGTAGGGTTGGTAGCGGGAGGTTTAAACTATGAGCAGTTCTTC
CDR3aa: CASSVGLVAGGLNYEQFF
abundance: once
j_gene: TRBJ2-1
d_gene: TRBD2
v_gene: TRBV9

CDR3nt: TGTGCCAGCAGTCACCTGGGGTCCGCCAAAACTTCCTACAATGAGCAGTTCTTC
CDR3aa: CASSHLGSAKTSYNEQFF
abundance: NA
j_gene: TRBJ2-1
d_gene: NA
v_gene: TRBV11-3

CDR3nt: TGTGCCAGTAGTATGATAGGGGTCTCCTACGAGCAGTACTTC
CDR3aa: CASSMIGVSYEQYF
abundance: NA
j_gene: TRBJ2-7
d_gene: NA
v_gene: TRBV19

CDR3nt: TGTGCCAGCAGCCCGACTAGCGCCCCGAGCTCCTACGAGCAGTACTTC
CDR3aa: CASSPTSAPSSYEQYF
abundance: NA
j_gene: TRBJ2-7
d_gene: TRBD2
v_gene: TRBV14

CDR3nt: TGTGCCAGCAGCTTGGAAGCGGGAGTACGTCCCCAGTATTTT
CDR3aa: CASSLEAGVRPQYF
abundance: NA
j_gene: TRBJ2-3
d_gene: TRBD2
v_gene: TRBV11-3

CDR3nt: TGTGCCAGCACTTACCGAGCGGGAACTTACAATGAGCAGTTCTTC
CDR3aa: CASTYRAGTYNEQFF
abundance: once
j_gene: TRBJ2-1
d_gene: TRBD2
v_gene: TRBV6-5

CDR3nt: TGTGCCAGCAGGCGACCGAACACTGAAGCTTTCTTT
CDR3aa: CASRRPNTEAFF
abundance: once
j_gene: TRBJ1-1
d_gene: NA
v_gene: TRBV6-5

CDR3nt: TGTGCCAGCAGTGCCCGACAGGGGTCCTACAATGAGCAGTTCTTC
CDR3aa: CASSARQGSYNEQFF
abundance: NA
j_gene: TRBJ2-1
d_gene: TRBD1
v_gene: TRBV6-1

CDR3nt: TGTGCCAGCAGAACCGGGACTAGCTTTTACGAGCAGTACTTC
CDR3aa: CASRTGTSFYEQYF
abundance: NA
j_gene: TRBJ2-7
d_gene: TRBD2
v_gene: TRBV2

CDR3nt: TGTGCCAGCAGATTTGGGGCCAACGTCCTGACTTTC
CDR3aa: CASRFGANVLTF
abundance: NA
j_gene: TRBJ2-6
d_gene: NA
v_gene: TRBV7-9

CDR3nt: TGTGCCAGCAGTGAAGCGGGGGTGCGGGGGAATGAGCAGTTCTTC
CDR3aa: CASSEAGVRGNEQFF
abundance: NA
j_gene: TRBJ2-1
d_gene: TRBD2
v_gene: TRBV6-1

CDR3nt: TGCAGCGTTCAGGGGAACCCGAATGAAAAACTGTTTTTT
CDR3aa: CSVQGNPNEKLFF
abundance: NA
j_gene: TRBJ1-4
d_gene: NA
v_gene: TRBV29-1

CDR3nt: TGTGCCAGCAGTGCCTCTTCCCCAGTCTTGGGACGGGTTCAGCCCCAGCATTTT
CDR3aa: CASSASSPVLGRVQPQHF
abundance: NA
j_gene: TRBJ1-5
d_gene: NA
v_gene: TRBV27

CDR3nt: TGTGCCAGCAGTGCCCAGGAGGACCTCCGAGATACGCAGTATTTT
CDR3aa: CASSAQEDLRDTQYF
abundance: NA
j_gene: TRBJ2-3
d_gene: NA
v_gene: TRBV28

CDR3nt: TGTGCCAGCAGCGTAGTCCCCTTGGGCACTGAAGCTTTCTTT
CDR3aa: CASSVVPLGTEAFF
abundance: NA
j_gene: TRBJ1-1
d_gene: NA
v_gene: TRBV9

CDR3nt: TGTGCCAGCTCACCACAAGTTGGGGCAGGGGAATATGGCTACACCTTC
CDR3aa: CASSPQVGAGEYGYTF
abundance: NA
j_gene: TRBJ1-2
d_gene: NA
v_gene: TRBV18

CDR3nt: TGTGCCAGCAGCGCAAAAATAGCGGGAGGCTCCTACAATGAGCAGTTCTTC
CDR3aa: CASSAKIAGGSYNEQFF
abundance: once
j_gene: TRBJ2-1
d_gene: TRBD2
v_gene: TRBV5-4

CDR3nt: TGTGCCAGCAGTCCAGCCGGGACAGGTTTGAGGGGCTCTGGGGCCAACGTCCTGACTTTC
CDR3aa: CASSPAGTGLRGSGANVLTF
abundance: NA
j_gene: TRBJ2-6
d_gene: TRBD1
v_gene: TRBV2

CDR3nt: TGTGCCAGCAGCTTGATGAGATTCACCGGGGAGCTGTTTTTT
CDR3aa: CASSLMRFTGELFF
abundance: NA
j_gene: TRBJ2-2
d_gene: NA
v_gene: TRBV5-6

CDR3nt: TGTGCCAGCAGTTTTTGGCAACACGAGCAGTACTTC
CDR3aa: CASSFWQHEQYF
abundance: NA
j_gene: TRBJ2-7
d_gene: NA
v_gene: TRBV28

CDR3nt: TGTGCCTGGAGTGGACAGGGATGGGATACGCAGTATTTT
CDR3aa: CAWSGQGWDTQYF
abundance: NA
j_gene: TRBJ2-3
d_gene: TRBD1
v_gene: TRBV30